This is a list of T cell receptor beta chains from one sample in a study of T cell responses to AZD1222 COVID-19 vaccine. TCRdb's copy holds only in-frame clones and misses some; the assay was immunoSEQ multiplex PCR. The sample lists about 190,000 clones, about nine tenths seen once, with 0.99% in the top ten. The sequenced sample was peripheral blood, obtained on day 0 of AZD1222 vaccination. The source is an adult in good health. CDR3s include the opening cysteine and the closing phenylalanine or tryptophan. Each record gives: clone size, D gene, V gene, J gene, CDR3 protein, CDR3 DNA. A D gene is named only where the DNA matches it firmly. Only some rows state a clone size, as once, few, many or a class for expanded clones.

clone_size: .
d_call: TRBD2
v_call: TRBV10-2
j_call: TRBJ2-1
cdr3_aa: CASSTSGGSYNEQFF
cdr3_nt: TGCGCCAGCTCGACTAGCGGGGGGTCCTACAATGAGCAGTTCTTC

clone_size: .
d_call: TRBD2
v_call: TRBV13
j_call: TRBJ2-5
cdr3_aa: CASSLGTSGRSYQETQYF
cdr3_nt: TGTGCCAGCAGCTTAGGGACTAGCGGGAGGTCGTACCAAGAGACCCAGTACTTC

clone_size: .
d_call: .
v_call: TRBV7-8
j_call: TRBJ1-3
cdr3_aa: CASSLYRGSGNTIYF
cdr3_nt: TGTGCCAGCAGCTTATATCGGGGCTCTGGAAACACCATATATTTT

clone_size: .
d_call: .
v_call: TRBV9
j_call: TRBJ1-4
cdr3_aa: CASSVGGARGKLFF
cdr3_nt: TGTGCCAGCAGCGTAGGCGGGGCGCGTGGGAAACTGTTTTTT

clone_size: .
d_call: .
v_call: TRBV5-4
j_call: TRBJ1-3
cdr3_aa: CASSLGEPGGNTIYF
cdr3_nt: TGTGCCAGCAGCTTGGGGGAACCGGGGGGAAACACCATATATTTT

clone_size: .
d_call: .
v_call: TRBV6-1
j_call: TRBJ1-2
cdr3_aa: CASSEDYGGGYTF
cdr3_nt: TGTGCCAGCAGTGAAGACTACGGGGGTGGCTACACCTTC

clone_size: .
d_call: .
v_call: TRBV3-1/TRBV3-2
j_call: TRBJ1-3
cdr3_aa: CASSQDIQMSSGNTIYF
cdr3_nt: TGTGCCAGCAGCCAAGATATTCAGATGAGCTCTGGAAACACCATATATTTT

clone_size: .
d_call: TRBD2
v_call: TRBV5-6
j_call: TRBJ2-4
cdr3_aa: CASSQGTSGLNIQYF
cdr3_nt: TGTGCCAGCAGCCAGGGCACTAGCGGTTTAAACATTCAGTACTTC

clone_size: .
d_call: .
v_call: TRBV7-9
j_call: TRBJ2-7
cdr3_aa: CASSSPSSRGSSYEQYF
cdr3_nt: TGTGCCAGCAGCTCACCGTCTTCGAGGGGGAGCTCCTACGAGCAGTACTTC

clone_size: .
d_call: TRBD2
v_call: TRBV9
j_call: TRBJ2-3
cdr3_aa: CASSVFGGRAYDTQYF
cdr3_nt: TGTGCCAGCAGCGTATTCGGCGGGAGGGCCTACGATACGCAGTATTTT

clone_size: .
d_call: .
v_call: TRBV9
j_call: TRBJ1-4
cdr3_aa: CASSVEGGNEKLFF
cdr3_nt: TGTGCCAGCAGCGTAGAAGGGGGGAATGAAAAACTGTTTTTT

clone_size: .
d_call: .
v_call: TRBV5-1
j_call: TRBJ1-2
cdr3_aa: CASSSGQSYGYTF
cdr3_nt: TGCGCCAGCAGCAGTGGACAGAGCTATGGCTACACCTTC

clone_size: once
d_call: .
v_call: TRBV15
j_call: TRBJ1-4
cdr3_aa: CATSSRQGEKLFF
cdr3_nt: TGTGCCACCAGCAGTCGGCAGGGGGAAAAACTGTTTTTT

clone_size: .
d_call: .
v_call: TRBV9
j_call: TRBJ1-1
cdr3_aa: CASSVGTNTEAFF
cdr3_nt: TGTGCCAGCAGCGTAGGGACGAACACTGAAGCTTTCTTT

clone_size: .
d_call: .
v_call: TRBV2
j_call: TRBJ2-1
cdr3_aa: CASSEASGRLSIRNEQFF
cdr3_nt: TGTGCCAGCAGTGAAGCAAGTGGTAGACTCTCAATAAGGAATGAGCAGTTCTTC

clone_size: .
d_call: .
v_call: TRBV5-1
j_call: TRBJ2-2
cdr3_aa: CASSPTGSPTGELFF
cdr3_nt: TGCGCCAGCAGCCCCACAGGGTCCCCCACCGGGGAGCTGTTTTTT

clone_size: .
d_call: .
v_call: TRBV5-5
j_call: TRBJ2-5
cdr3_aa: CASSTVPASGQETQYF
cdr3_nt: TGTGCCAGCAGCACTGTTCCCGCTTCAGGGCAAGAGACCCAGTACTTC

clone_size: .
d_call: .
v_call: TRBV19
j_call: TRBJ1-5
cdr3_aa: CASCTGFNQPQHF
cdr3_nt: TGTGCCAGTTGCACAGGATTCAATCAGCCCCAGCATTTT

clone_size: .
d_call: .
v_call: TRBV5-1
j_call: TRBJ1-1
cdr3_aa: CASSLAPTGNTEAFF
cdr3_nt: TGCGCCAGCAGCTTGGCCCCGACAGGGAACACTGAAGCTTTCTTT

clone_size: .
d_call: .
v_call: TRBV2
j_call: TRBJ2-7
cdr3_aa: CASTKVGGGIYEQYF
cdr3_nt: TGTGCCAGCACTAAAGTGGGCGGTGGAATCTACGAGCAGTACTTC

clone_size: .
d_call: .
v_call: TRBV19
j_call: TRBJ2-7
cdr3_aa: CASSIGGRRPYEQYF
cdr3_nt: TGTGCCAGTAGTATAGGTGGCAGGCGGCCCTACGAGCAGTACTTC

clone_size: .
d_call: .
v_call: TRBV30
j_call: TRBJ1-2
cdr3_aa: CAWSVQTNYGYTF
cdr3_nt: TGTGCCTGGAGTGTCCAGACGAACTATGGCTACACCTTC

clone_size: .
d_call: .
v_call: TRBV7-8
j_call: TRBJ1-1
cdr3_aa: CASSLQPQGTEAFF
cdr3_nt: TGTGCCAGCAGCTTACAGCCTCAGGGAACTGAAGCTTTCTTT

clone_size: many
d_call: TRBD2
v_call: TRBV7-9
j_call: TRBJ2-3
cdr3_aa: CASSGPTSGRPPDTQYF
cdr3_nt: TGTGCCAGCAGCGGACCGACTAGCGGGAGGCCCCCAGATACGCAGTATTTT

clone_size: .
d_call: .
v_call: TRBV2
j_call: TRBJ1-2
cdr3_aa: CASTRAGEDGYTF
cdr3_nt: TGTGCCAGCACCAGAGCGGGGGAGGATGGCTACACCTTC

clone_size: .
d_call: TRBD2
v_call: TRBV6-2/TRBV6-3
j_call: TRBJ2-3
cdr3_aa: CASSYSRGGSDTQYF
cdr3_nt: TGTGCCAGCAGTTACTCACGGGGGGGCTCAGATACGCAGTATTTT

clone_size: once
d_call: TRBD2
v_call: TRBV5-4
j_call: TRBJ2-7
cdr3_aa: CASSPQGGLASSPEQYF
cdr3_nt: TGTGCCAGCAGCCCCCAGGGGGGACTAGCGTCGTCTCCCGAGCAGTACTTC

clone_size: .
d_call: TRBD1
v_call: TRBV29-1
j_call: TRBJ1-2
cdr3_aa: CSVEGGQGGGGYTF
cdr3_nt: TGCAGCGTTGAAGGAGGACAGGGAGGGGGTGGCTACACCTTC

clone_size: .
d_call: TRBD1
v_call: TRBV6-4
j_call: TRBJ2-7
cdr3_aa: CASSDSTYGDRGFSYEQYF
cdr3_nt: TGTGCCAGCAGTGACTCGACTTATGGAGACAGGGGATTCTCCTACGAGCAGTACTTC

clone_size: .
d_call: .
v_call: TRBV2
j_call: TRBJ1-5
cdr3_aa: CASRVEIHSNQPQHF
cdr3_nt: TGTGCCAGCAGGGTTGAGATTCATAGCAATCAGCCCCAGCATTTT

clone_size: .
d_call: .
v_call: TRBV5-8
j_call: TRBJ2-2
cdr3_aa: CASSLESSQGTGELFF
cdr3_nt: TGTGCCAGCAGCTTGGAAAGCTCCCAGGGTACCGGGGAGCTGTTTTTT

clone_size: .
d_call: TRBD1
v_call: TRBV3-1/TRBV3-2
j_call: TRBJ2-7
cdr3_aa: CASSRLGTVSYEQYF
cdr3_nt: TGTGCCAGCAGCCGGCTCGGGACAGTCTCCTACGAGCAGTACTTC

clone_size: .
d_call: TRBD1
v_call: TRBV27
j_call: TRBJ2-5
cdr3_aa: CASSLSGQGAGETQYF
cdr3_nt: TGTGCCAGCAGTTTATCGGGACAGGGAGCGGGAGAGACCCAGTACTTC

clone_size: .
d_call: TRBD1
v_call: TRBV4-3
j_call: TRBJ2-1
cdr3_aa: CASSVWASGTGENNEQFF
cdr3_nt: TGCGCCAGCAGCGTATGGGCTTCCGGGACAGGGGAGAACAATGAGCAGTTCTTC

clone_size: once
d_call: TRBD1
v_call: TRBV7-2
j_call: TRBJ1-6
cdr3_aa: CASSPRNRDRAPLHF
cdr3_nt: TGTGCCAGCAGCCCCAGGAACAGGGACAGAGCACCCCTCCACTTT

clone_size: many
d_call: .
v_call: TRBV5-8
j_call: TRBJ1-5
cdr3_aa: CASSGRSSPNQPQHF
cdr3_nt: TGTGCCAGCAGCGGCAGAAGTTCTCCTAATCAGCCCCAGCATTTT

clone_size: .
d_call: TRBD1
v_call: TRBV18
j_call: TRBJ1-2
cdr3_aa: CASSPPSQGAGGYTF
cdr3_nt: TGTGCCAGCTCACCACCGAGTCAGGGGGCTGGTGGCTACACCTTC

clone_size: .
d_call: .
v_call: TRBV7-2
j_call: TRBJ1-3
cdr3_aa: CASSLGTARKYF
cdr3_nt: TGTGCCAGCAGCTTAGGGACTGCCAGAAAGTATTTT

clone_size: .
d_call: TRBD1
v_call: TRBV2
j_call: TRBJ2-5
cdr3_aa: CASSELTGWFGETQYF
cdr3_nt: TGTGCCAGCAGTGAGTTGACAGGGTGGTTTGGAGAGACCCAGTACTTC

clone_size: .
d_call: TRBD2
v_call: TRBV5-6
j_call: TRBJ2-7
cdr3_aa: CASSYDPSGPYEQYF
cdr3_nt: TGTGCCAGCAGCTACGACCCTAGCGGTCCCTACGAGCAGTACTTC

clone_size: .
d_call: TRBD1
v_call: TRBV4-1
j_call: TRBJ1-5
cdr3_aa: CASSQDPRGHQPQHF
cdr3_nt: TGCGCCAGCAGCCAAGATCCCAGGGGGCATCAGCCCCAGCATTTT

clone_size: .
d_call: .
v_call: TRBV6-2/TRBV6-3
j_call: TRBJ1-1
cdr3_aa: CASSQGHSEAFF
cdr3_nt: TGTGCCAGCAGTCAGGGCCACTCTGAAGCTTTCTTT

clone_size: .
d_call: .
v_call: TRBV16
j_call: TRBJ1-5
cdr3_aa: CASSLNQPQHF
cdr3_nt: TGTGCCAGCAGCCTCAATCAGCCCCAGCATTTT

clone_size: .
d_call: .
v_call: TRBV9
j_call: TRBJ1-1
cdr3_aa: CASSVGTLTEAFF
cdr3_nt: TGTGCCAGCAGCGTAGGGACCCTCACTGAAGCTTTCTTT

clone_size: few
d_call: .
v_call: TRBV3-1/TRBV3-2
j_call: TRBJ1-1
cdr3_aa: CASSQVDEAFF
cdr3_nt: TGTGCCAGCAGCCAAGTCGACGAAGCTTTCTTT

clone_size: .
d_call: TRBD2
v_call: TRBV7-3
j_call: TRBJ2-3
cdr3_aa: CASSPGTSGLTDTQYF
cdr3_nt: TGTGCCAGCAGCCCGGGGACTAGCGGACTCACAGATACGCAGTATTTT

clone_size: .
d_call: .
v_call: TRBV27
j_call: TRBJ1-5
cdr3_aa: CASGDTFNQPQHF
cdr3_nt: TGTGCCAGCGGGGACACTTTCAATCAGCCCCAGCATTTT

clone_size: .
d_call: .
v_call: TRBV27
j_call: TRBJ1-1
cdr3_aa: CASSSLGNTEAFF
cdr3_nt: TGTGCCAGCAGTTCCCTCGGGAACACTGAAGCTTTCTTT

clone_size: .
d_call: .
v_call: TRBV9
j_call: TRBJ1-6
cdr3_aa: CASQGLINSPLHF
cdr3_nt: TGTGCCAGCCAGGGACTGATTAATTCACCCCTCCACTTT

clone_size: .
d_call: .
v_call: TRBV10-1
j_call: TRBJ2-2
cdr3_aa: CASSERSTGELFF
cdr3_nt: TGCGCCAGCAGTGAGCGAAGCACCGGGGAGCTGTTTTTT

clone_size: .
d_call: .
v_call: TRBV24-1
j_call: TRBJ2-7
cdr3_aa: CATSDPATSPHEQYF
cdr3_nt: TGTGCCACCAGTGACCCCGCCACTTCCCCACACGAGCAGTACTTC

clone_size: .
d_call: .
v_call: TRBV21-1
j_call: TRBJ2-2
cdr3_aa: CASNGPGLRANTGELFF
cdr3_nt: TGTGCCAGCAATGGACCAGGGCTGCGCGCGAACACCGGGGAGCTGTTTTTT

clone_size: .
d_call: TRBD1
v_call: TRBV19
j_call: TRBJ1-5
cdr3_aa: CASSILQGKISNQPQHF
cdr3_nt: TGTGCCAGTAGTATCTTACAGGGGAAAATTAGCAATCAGCCCCAGCATTTT

clone_size: few
d_call: .
v_call: TRBV7-8
j_call: TRBJ1-3
cdr3_aa: CASSQSFLGGSRNTIYF
cdr3_nt: TGTGCCAGCAGCCAATCCTTCCTTGGGGGTTCACGAAACACCATATATTTT

clone_size: .
d_call: TRBD1
v_call: TRBV6-6
j_call: TRBJ1-3
cdr3_aa: CASSRDRISGIGNTIYF
cdr3_nt: TGTGCCAGCAGTCGGGACAGAATTTCGGGAATTGGAAACACCATATATTTT

clone_size: once
d_call: .
v_call: TRBV27
j_call: TRBJ2-1
cdr3_aa: CASSKWQVNEQFF
cdr3_nt: TGTGCCAGCTCGAAGTGGCAGGTGAATGAGCAGTTCTTC

clone_size: .
d_call: TRBD1
v_call: TRBV27
j_call: TRBJ1-5
cdr3_aa: CASSSSPQGVRQPQHF
cdr3_nt: TGTGCCAGCAGTTCTTCTCCTCAGGGGGTGAGACAGCCCCAGCATTTT

clone_size: .
d_call: .
v_call: TRBV19
j_call: TRBJ1-1
cdr3_aa: CASSTGRGRLDTEAFF
cdr3_nt: TGTGCCAGTAGTACGGGCAGGGGAAGGTTGGACACTGAAGCTTTCTTT